The 27 T cell receptor beta chains below all came from one sample that was sequenced in a study of blood T cell repertoires in COVID-19. Repertoires were generated with immunoSEQ multiplex PCR, while TCRdb's copy carries only in-frame clones and drops some. Altogether about 170,000 clones are present, 75% to 90% being singletons, with the ten largest covering less than 3.5%. Sequenced material: peripheral blood. These receptors were taken from a woman in her fifties or sixties with acute or convalescent COVID-19.

The rearrangement uses TRBV6-5 and TRBJ2-3; TRBD1 matches 11 bases. Trimming removed 6 bases from V and 4 bases from J; junction bases left unmatched: 6. CDR3 size: 15 residues. CDR1 and CDR2 from the germline V gene are MNHEY and SVGAGI. The chain's CDR3 is CASRGTGGGADTQYF. As DNA, the CDR3 is TGTGCCAGCAGGGGGACAGGGGGTGGGGCAGATACGCAGTATTTT.

The V gene is TRBV11-3, the J gene TRBJ2-3; TRBD2 matches 14 bases. Germline V gives CDR1 SGHNT, CDR2 YENEEA. This CDR3 is built from 16 residues. Trimming took 5 bases from V and 4 from J; bases not matched to a gene: 5. CDR3 protein: CASSPGLAGDSDTQYF. The CDR3, as DNA: TGTGCCAGCAGCCCGGGACTAGCGGGGGATTCAGATACGCAGTATTTT. Full variable domain (missing parts from reference TRBV11-3 and TRBJ2-3): EAGVVQSPRYKIIEKKQPVAFWCNPISGHNTLYWYLQNLGQGPELLIRYENEEAVDDSQLPKDRFSAERLKGVDSTLKIQPAELGDSAVYLCASSPGLAGDSDTQYFGPGTRLTVL.

The genes are TRBV6-5 and TRBJ1-6; no reliable D call. CDR3 length: 16 amino acids. CDR1 MNHEY and CDR2 SVGAGI come from the germline V gene. The V end was cut by 0 bases, the J end by 4 bases, with 10 bases between. The CDR3: CASSYSGSGYNSPLHF. The CDR3 nucleotides read TGTGCCAGCAGTTACTCGGGTTCAGGTTATAATTCACCCCTCCACTTT.

V is TRBV18 and J is TRBJ2-1; tentatively, D is TRBD2 (6 bases). This CDR3 comprises 16 residues. V was shortened by 3 bases and J by 7 bases, with 19 bases between the two germline ends. Looked up from germline, CDR1 is KGHSH and CDR2 is LQKENI. Here the CDR3 reads CASSPISGSGVNEQFF. The CDR3, as DNA: TGTGCCAGCTCACCTATTAGCGGTTCAGGCGTAAATGAGCAGTTCTTC.

This chain links TRBV5-1 with TRBJ1-4; D is perhaps TRBD1 (6 bases). The V and J ends lost 0 bases and 3 bases respectively, with 15 bases between them. In germline, CDR1 is SGHRS, CDR2 YFSETQ. There are 17 residues in the CDR3. This CDR3 reads CASSLGDTWTSNEKLFF. For the CDR3, the DNA is TGCGCCAGCAGCTTGGGGGACACCTGGACCTCTAATGAAAAACTGTTTTTT.

This chain links TRBV10-1 with TRBJ1-1, with 7 bases lining up with TRBD1. The CDR3 loop spans 14 amino acids. With V trimmed by 6 bases and J by 4 bases, 8 bases remained unmatched. Per germline, CDR1 WNHNN and CDR2 SYGVQD (reference sequence). Here the CDR3 reads CASSKGGETTEAFF. In nucleotides, the CDR3 is TGCGCCAGCAGCAAAGGGGGCGAGACCACTGAAGCTTTCTTT.

This chain uses TRBV19 with TRBJ2-6; 14 bases map to TRBD2. This CDR3 is 22 amino acids long. With 6 bases clipped from V and 4 bases from J, the junction kept 20 bases outside the gene matches. The V gene's germline CDR1 is LNHDA and CDR2 SQIVND (reference sequence). The CDR3 DNA sequence: TGTGCCAGTAGCCCTACAACCCTCGGACTAGCGGGGGGCAGGAGGGGGGCCAACGTCCTGACTTTC. Translation: CASSPTTLGLAGGRRGANVLTF.

This clone came up a few times. This chain uses TRBV7-9 with TRBJ2-5, with D perhaps matching TRBD1 (6 bases). This CDR3 is built from 15 residues. Germline V lookup: CDR1 SEHNR, CDR2 FQNEAQ (reference sequence). V shed 1 base and J shed 1 base, with 10 bases lying between them. The CDR3 nucleotides are TGTGCCAGCAGCTTAGTCCGGACAGCCCAAGAGACCCAGTACTTC. Translating it yields CASSLVRTAQETQYF.

The V call is TRBV29-1, the J call TRBJ2-1, with 7 bases aligning to TRBD2. Trimming removed 3 bases from V and 1 base from J; junction bases left unmatched: 3. Germline values: CDR1 SQVTM, CDR2 ANQGSEA. The CDR3 spans 14 residues. The CDR3, as DNA: TGCAGCGTTGAGTGGGGGGGGTCCTACAATGAGCAGTTCTTC. This codes for CSVEWGGSYNEQFF.

V and J are TRBV6-6 and TRBJ1-3; a weak D match, TRBD1 (5 bases). Germline-derived CDR1 and CDR2 are MNHNY and SVGAGI (reference sequence). V gave up 0 bases and J gave up 0 bases, with 9 bases separating them. The CDR3 sequence is 16 residues long. The chain's CDR3 is CASSYSRANSGNTIYF. The CDR3 nucleotides are TGTGCCAGCAGTTACTCCAGGGCCAACTCTGGAAACACCATATATTTT.

The chain uses TRBV28 and TRBJ2-7, with D maybe TRBD1 (5 bases). CDR1 is MDHEN, CDR2 SYDVKM, per germline. This CDR3 contains 15 residues. V lost 5 bases and J lost 1, with 15 bases in between. CDR3 in DNA: TGTGCCAGCAGTCGGATGGACAAGCCTTCCTACGAGCAGTACTTC. It translates to CASSRMDKPSYEQYF.

V is TRBV27 and J is TRBJ1-4; 12 bases are a match to TRBD1. J was trimmed by 1 base and V by 7 bases; bases with no gene match: 7. The CDR3 loop spans 17 amino acids. Germline CDR1 and CDR2: MNHEY and SMNVEV (reference sequence). In nucleotides, the CDR3 is TGTGCCAGCACCACCGGGACAGGGGGCTTAACTAATGAAAAACTGTTTTTT. It specifies CASTTGTGGLTNEKLFF.

The chain carries TRBV7-9 and TRBJ1-4, with D uncertain. Trimming removed 1 base at V and 3 bases at J, with 9 bases between. The CDR3 has 15 residues. The V gene's germline CDR1 is SEHNR and CDR2 FQNEAQ (reference sequence). The CDR3 nucleotides read TGTGCCAGCAGCTTAGGTGATTCGGCTAATGAAAAACTGTTTTTT. Protein sequence: CASSLGDSANEKLFF.

The rearrangement uses TRBV30 and TRBJ1-2; D call uncertain. CDR1 is GTSNPN and CDR2 is SVGIG in the germline V gene (reference sequence). The CDR3 spans 13 residues. Trimming left V 1 base short and J 7 bases short, with 13 bases between. This chain's CDR3 is CAWSAGGGGGYTF. The CDR3, as DNA: TGTGCCTGGAGTGCCGGTGGTGGTGGTGGCTACACCTTC.

This chain joins TRBV6-2 or TRBV6-3 and TRBJ2-7; TRBD2 might be the D (6 bases). The germline V gene encodes CDR1 MNHEY and CDR2 SVGEGT. V was trimmed by 0 bases and J by 1 base, leaving 10 bases between them. This CDR3 is 15 amino acids long. The DNA for the CDR3 is TGTGCCAGCAGTTACTCCCGGGGGAGGTCCTACGAGCAGTACTTC. The encoded protein is CASSYSRGRSYEQYF.

This chain joins TRBV7-2 and TRBJ2-5, with 9 positions matching TRBD2. The CDR3 contains 14 residues. Trimming removed 4 bases from V and 1 base from J; junction bases left unmatched: 1. Germline CDR1 reads SGHTA; CDR2 reads FQGNSA. The CDR3 DNA reads as TGTGCCAGCAGCTCTAGCGGGGCCCAAGAGACCCAGTACTTC. It codes for CASSSSGAQETQYF.

This chain links TRBV15 with TRBJ2-3; 8 bases are shared with TRBD1. V was pared by 1 base and J by 1 base, with 7 bases of the junction left unmatched. This CDR3 is 17 amino acids long. The germline V gene encodes CDR1 LNHNV and CDR2 YYDKDF (reference sequence). The CDR3 coding sequence is TGTGCCACCAGCAGAGGGGACCGGGACAGGCGCACAGATACGCAGTATTTT. It specifies CATSRGDRDRRTDTQYF. The full variable domain, in which reference TRBV15 and TRBJ2-3 provide the parts outside the CDR3, is DAMVIQNPRYQVTQFGKPVTLSCSQTLNHNVMYWYQQKSSQAPKLLFHYYDKDFNNEADTPDNFQSRRPNTSFCFLDIRSPGLGDTAMYLCATSRGDRDRRTDTQYFGPGTRLTVL.

The chain employs TRBV6-2 or TRBV6-3 and TRBJ2-1; 13 positions agree with TRBD2. V dropped 6 bases and J dropped 9; count of bases not matched to a gene: 14. Germline V CDR1 and CDR2: MNHEY, SVGEGT. CDR3 length equals 17 residues. CDR3 loop: CASSRSTGTSGAGEQFF. CDR3 DNA sequence: TGTGCCAGCAGCCGCTCAACCGGGACTAGCGGGGCTGGTGAGCAGTTCTTC.

The rearrangement joins TRBV7-9 to TRBJ1-2, with 8 positions matching TRBD1. Germline V gene data show CDR1 as SEHNR and CDR2 as FQNEAQ (reference sequence). V gave up 5 bases and J gave up 3 bases; unmatched junction bases: 5. The CDR3 length is 14 residues. CDR3 in amino acids: CASSPDRVYYGYTF. Here the CDR3 DNA reads TGTGCCAGCAGCCCGGACAGGGTTTACTATGGCTACACCTTC.

This clone was found once. The V gene is TRBV7-9, the J gene TRBJ1-1; D possibly corresponds to TRBD1 (5 bases). The germline V and J ends were trimmed by 4 bases and 5 bases, with 8 bases remaining between them. Germline CDR1 is SEHNR and CDR2 is FQNEAQ (reference sequence). The CDR3 is 12 residues long. CDR3 DNA sequence: TGTGCCAGCAGCTGGGGGGGAACTGAAGCTTTCTTT. Translating gives CASSWGGTEAFF. Full variable domain (rest looked up from reference TRBV7-9 and TRBJ1-1): DTGVSQNPRHKITKRGQNVTFRCDPISEHNRLYWYRQTLGQGPEFLTYFQNEAQLEKSRLLSDRFSAERPKGSFSTLEIQRTEQGDSAMYLCASSWGGTEAFFGQGTRLTVV.

The CDR3 protein is CASGQLQGAAGKLFF. CDR3 nucleotide sequence: TGTGCCAGCGGTCAACTACAGGGGGCCGCTGGAAAACTGTTTTTT. The chain uses TRBV28 and TRBJ1-4, with 9 positions matching TRBD1. CDR3 length: 15 residues. Germline-derived CDR1 and CDR2 are MDHEN and SYDVKM. The V gene end was trimmed by 8 bases and the J gene end by 10 bases; junction bases not matched to a gene: 14.

The rearrangement uses TRBV2 and TRBJ1-5; weak D call: TRBD1 (6 bases). CDR3 length equals 15 residues. Germline CDR1 SNHLY, CDR2 FYNNEI. V was trimmed by 3 bases and J by 7 bases, leaving 16 bases between them. The CDR3: CASSEENRASQPQHF. CDR3 nucleotides: TGTGCCAGCAGTGAGGAAAACAGGGCATCCCAGCCCCAGCATTTT.

This clone was seen a handful of times. The chain has TRBV6-2 or TRBV6-3 and TRBJ1-2; 9 positions agree with TRBD1. The CDR3 runs 15 residues. The J segment lost 8 bases and the V segment lost 4 bases, leaving 11 bases of the junction unmatched. The V gene's germline CDR1 is MNHEY and CDR2 SVGEGT. CDR3 in DNA: TGTGCCAGCAGTTCCCCCCGACAGGGGGAAGCAGGCTACACCTTC. Translation: CASSSPRQGEAGYTF.

This clone came up once. The V and J genes are TRBV6-5 and TRBJ2-7; weak D call: TRBD1 (6 bases). Per germline, CDR1 MNHEY and CDR2 SVGAGI. Deletions cut 7 bases from V and 7 bases from J, with 20 bases between. The CDR3 spans 14 residues. The DNA for the CDR3 is TGTGCCAGCACGATGACAGGCAGGCTACGAGAGCAGTACTTC. Its protein product is CASTMTGRLREQYF.

The rearrangement uses TRBV6-4 and TRBJ2-5, with D perhaps TRBD1 (6 bases). The V end was cut by 5 bases, the J end by 0 bases, with 16 bases between. The germline gives CDR1 MRHNA, CDR2 SNTAGT. The CDR3 runs to 16 residues. DNA of the CDR3: TGTGCCAGCAGTTCCCAGGGACAAGTAGACCAAGAGACCCAGTACTTC. It encodes CASSSQGQVDQETQYF.

This chain links TRBV4-1 with TRBJ1-1; 7 bases agree with TRBD1. CDR1 MGHRA and CDR2 YSYEKL come from the germline V gene. CDR3 length equals 15 residues. The V segment lost 4 bases and the J segment 1 base; nucleotides outside the gene matches: 6. This chain's CDR3 is CASSPGPGGNTEAFF. The CDR3 nucleotides are TGCGCCAGCAGCCCAGGGCCAGGGGGGAACACTGAAGCTTTCTTT.

CDR3 protein: CASTFPEGGLDGYTF. The CDR3 DNA reads TGTGCCAGCACGTTCCCCGAGGGGGGGCTCGATGGCTACACCTTC. The chain joins TRBV7-9 to TRBJ1-2, with a tentative D call TRBD1 (6 bases). V was pared by 7 bases and J by 6 bases, with 21 bases between. Germline-derived CDR1 and CDR2 are SEHNR and FQNEAQ (reference sequence). CDR3 length equals 15 residues.